This entry concerns a single T cell receptor (beta chain). Antigen: not known. Central memory, naive, regulatory and stem cell-like memory CD4+ cells were sorted by CD45RO/CCR7/CD25/CD127/CD95/CD27. The data derive from a study of beta chain features in type 1 diabetes. The study reverse transcribed the entire isolated RNA, so it sequenced expressed TCRB transcripts. Data came from immunoSEQ multiplex PCR; TCRdb stores just in-frame clones and leaves some out. In the table there are fewer than 350,000 clones, 7% to 9% of which are singletons. Points from the study as a whole: In the patient group, naive, central memory and Treg TCRB repertoires seemed more alike than in the healthy donor group.

The V gene's germline CDR1 is SEHNR and CDR2 FQNEAQ (reference sequence). V lost 5 bases and J 7 bases, leaving 14 bases between the germline ends. The CDR3 covers 13 residues. The sequence was collected from a woman younger than 30 in good health. The sequencing input was central memory CD4+ T cells from blood. V usage is TRBV7-9 and J usage is TRBJ1-1; D unclear. The CDR3 DNA follows: TGTGCCAGCAGCACCTCCGGCACCAATGAAGCTTTCTTT. Its protein product is CASSTSGTNEAFF.